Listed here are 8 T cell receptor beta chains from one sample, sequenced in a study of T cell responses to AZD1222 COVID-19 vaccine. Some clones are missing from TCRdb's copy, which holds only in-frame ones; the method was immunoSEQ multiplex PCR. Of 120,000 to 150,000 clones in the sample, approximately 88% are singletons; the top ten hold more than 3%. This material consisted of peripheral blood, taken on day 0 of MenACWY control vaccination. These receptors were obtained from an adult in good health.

As DNA, the CDR3 is TGTGCCAGCAGTTACCGATCACCGCCCGGGGAGCTGTTTTTT. Protein: CASSYRSPPGELFF. The chain uses TRBV6-2 or TRBV6-3 and TRBJ2-2, with D uncertain. Germline V gives CDR1 MNHEY, CDR2 SVGEGT. This CDR3 region has 14 residues. V shed 2 bases and J shed 6 bases, with 10 bases lying between them.

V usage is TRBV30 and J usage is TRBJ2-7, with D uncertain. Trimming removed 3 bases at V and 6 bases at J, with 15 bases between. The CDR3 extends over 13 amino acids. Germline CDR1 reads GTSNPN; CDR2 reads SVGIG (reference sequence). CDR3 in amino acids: CAWSAGLEGEQYF. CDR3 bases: TGTGCCTGGAGCGCCGGCCTAGAAGGCGAGCAGTACTTC.

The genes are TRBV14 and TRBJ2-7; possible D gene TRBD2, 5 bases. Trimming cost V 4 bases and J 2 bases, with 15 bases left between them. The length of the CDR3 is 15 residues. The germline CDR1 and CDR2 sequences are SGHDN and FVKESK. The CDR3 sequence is CASSPQGGLAYEQYF. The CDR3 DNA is TGTGCCAGCAGCCCACAAGGCGGGTTGGCCTACGAGCAGTACTTC.

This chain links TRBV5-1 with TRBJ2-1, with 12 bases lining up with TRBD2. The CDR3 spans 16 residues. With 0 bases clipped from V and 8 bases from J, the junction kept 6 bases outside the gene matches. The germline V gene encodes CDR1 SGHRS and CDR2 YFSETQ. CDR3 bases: TGCGCCAGCAGCTTGGGTGCGACTAGCGGGGGCGATGAGCAGTTCTTC. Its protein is CASSLGATSGGDEQFF.

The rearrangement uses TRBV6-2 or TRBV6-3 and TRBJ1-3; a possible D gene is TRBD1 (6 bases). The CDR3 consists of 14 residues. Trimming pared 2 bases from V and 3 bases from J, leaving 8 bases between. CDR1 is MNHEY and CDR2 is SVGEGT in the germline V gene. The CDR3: CASSYGGLGNTIYF. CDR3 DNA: TGTGCCAGCAGTTACGGGGGCCTTGGAAACACCATATATTTT.

The CDR3 coding sequence is TGTGCCAGCAGCCCTTCCCTTACGGCCGGGCGCACCTTC. Amino acids: CASSPSLTAGRTF. The chain employs TRBV6-6 and TRBJ1-2; D ambiguous. The ends were cut back, 6 bases at V and 13 bases at J, with 21 bases in the middle. CDR3 length equals 13 residues. CDR1 is MNHNY and CDR2 is SVGAGI in the germline V gene (reference sequence).

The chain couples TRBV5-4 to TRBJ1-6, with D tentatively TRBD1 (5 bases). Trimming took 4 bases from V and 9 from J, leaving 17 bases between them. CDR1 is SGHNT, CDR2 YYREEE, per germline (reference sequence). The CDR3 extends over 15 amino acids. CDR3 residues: CASSPSGGAGSPLHF. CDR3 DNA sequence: TGTGCCAGCAGCCCGAGCGGGGGAGCGGGTTCACCCCTCCACTTT.

The CDR3 DNA is TGCGCCAGCAGATACGCCGGGGGCCAGACTGAAGCTTTCTTT. It yields the protein CASRYAGGQTEAFF. V is TRBV4-1 and J is TRBJ1-1, with TRBD1 as a possible D gene (6 bases). This CDR3 has 14 amino acids. Per the germline V gene, CDR1 is MGHRA and CDR2 is YSYEKL. The V end was cut by 6 bases, the J end by 5 bases, with 16 bases between.